This passage covers 3 T cell receptor beta chains from one sample sequenced in a study of T cell clones after liver transplantation. Profiled with immunoSEQ multiplex PCR; TCRdb holds only in-frame clones, not every one. The table lists 55,000 to 75,000 clones, 80% to 95% of them singletons, with approximately 1% in the top ten. The specimen was CD4+ T cells from blood, collected 25 months after liver transplant. All receptors come from a human patient who received a liver transplant. The T cells may partly be graft donor cells.

The V and J genes are TRBV19 and TRBJ2-5; D perhaps matches TRBD1 (6 bases). Germline CDR1 is LNHDA and CDR2 is SQIVND (reference sequence). Deletions cut 3 bases from V and 4 bases from J, with 9 bases between. The CDR3 sequence is 13 residues long. The CDR3 DNA reads as TGTGCCAGTAGTATGGCCAGGGGAGAGACCCAGTACTTC. Translated: CASSMARGETQYF.

This chain joins TRBV11-2 and TRBJ1-1; no firm D call. This CDR3 spans 12 amino acids. Trimming took off 0 bases at V and 3 bases at J, with 2 bases between the two ends. The germline V gene has CDR1 SGHAT and CDR2 FQNNGV. The CDR3 nucleotides are TGTGCCAGCAGCTTAGAGCACACTGAAGCTTTCTTT. As protein: CASSLEHTEAFF.

This chain joins TRBV19 and TRBJ1-5, with D possibly being TRBD1 (5 bases). This CDR3 contains 13 residues. The germline V gene encodes CDR1 LNHDA and CDR2 SQIVND (reference sequence). Trimming removed 7 bases from V and 6 bases from J, with 13 bases in between. CDR3 protein: CASTGRGGQPQHF. DNA of the CDR3: TGTGCCAGTACGGGGAGGGGAGGTCAGCCCCAGCATTTT.